The 2 T cell receptor beta chains reported below all come from one sample, sequenced in a study of shared clonotypes between healthy human individuals. TCRdb's table, derived via immunoSEQ multiplex PCR, lists solely in-frame clones and lacks some. The sample holds about 480,000 clones, 79% seen once. The source material was PBMCs. These TCRs come from a middle-aged woman in good health. Some clones in this sample may be carry-over from other donors' samples.

This chain links TRBV7-3 with TRBJ1-3; the D is unclear. Trimming removed 5 bases at V and 0 bases at J, with 14 bases between. The CDR3 has 16 residues. From germline, CDR1 is SGHTA and CDR2 FQGTGA. The CDR3 nucleotides read TGTGCCAGCAGCCTAGGCAGCTTAAACTCTGGAAACACCATATATTTT. Its translation is CASSLGSLNSGNTIYF.

The V gene is TRBV5-4, the J gene TRBJ2-1, with 8 bases lining up with TRBD2. The V segment lost 2 bases and the J segment 8 bases; nucleotides outside the gene matches: 12. Germline values: CDR1 SGHNT, CDR2 YYREEE (reference sequence). The CDR3 covers 16 residues. The chain's CDR3 is CASSFTGLGAVHEQFF. In DNA, the CDR3 is TGTGCCAGCAGCTTCACGGGACTAGGGGCCGTACATGAGCAGTTCTTC.